This T cell receptor (beta chain) is drawn from a study of control samples from healthy donors and cancer patients. The CDR3 consists of 13 residues. V lost 4 bases, J lost 0 bases, and 5 bases lay in between. Germline V gene lookup returns CDR1 LGHNA and CDR2 YNFKEQ. Sequencing used immunoSEQ multiplex PCR; TCRdb keeps in-frame clones, though not all of them. The repertoire includes approximately 150,000 clones, roughly 95% of them detected once, and just over 1% sits in the top ten. The chain links TRBV4-2 to TRBJ2-3, with unresolved D. Material for sequencing was blood. The receptor was isolated from a woman in her twenties or thirties in good health. As DNA, the CDR3 is TGTGCCAGCAGCCTAAGGAGCACAGATACGCAGTATTTT. Protein product: CASSLRSTDTQYF.